This passage covers 7 T cell receptor beta chains from one sample sequenced in a study of cytomegalovirus exposure and HLA in healthy donors. PCR was performed using 60 Vbeta and 13 Jbeta primers. Produced via immunoSEQ multiplex PCR; TCRdb's table is partial and in-frame only. In the table there are about 150,000 clones, 81% of which are singletons. Sequencing was performed on PBMCs. All receptors derive from a man aged 50 to 60 in good health and CMV-seropositive.

The J gene is TRBJ1-5, the V gene TRBV19, with 7 bases matching TRBD1. The trim removed 6 bases at V and 6 bases at J, leaving 5 bases unmatched. Germline V gene lookup returns CDR1 LNHDA and CDR2 SQIVND (reference sequence). The CDR3 runs to 13 residues. The CDR3 bases are TGTGCCAGTAGAACGACAGGGATTCAGCCCCAGCATTTT. As protein: CASRTTGIQPQHF. The full variable domain, rest sourced from reference TRBV19 and TRBJ1-5, is DGGITQSPKYLFRKEGQNVTLSCEQNLNHDAMYWYRQDPGQGLRLIYYSQIVNDFQKGDIAEGYSVSREKKESFPLTVTSAQKNPTAFYLCASRTTGIQPQHFGDGTRLSIL.

This rearrangement joins TRBV7-2 to TRBJ2-7; D gene unclear. Trimming shortened V by 2 bases and J by 4 bases, and 3 bases separated the two germline ends. The CDR3 has 11 residues. The germline V gene has CDR1 SGHTA and CDR2 FQGNSA. The CDR3 sequence is CASSLTYEQYF. The CDR3 DNA reads as TGTGCCAGCAGCTTAACTTACGAGCAGTACTTC.

The chain links TRBV11-2 to TRBJ1-1; D ambiguous. The CDR3 totals 14 residues. Germline lookup yields CDR1 SGHAT and CDR2 FQNNGV. V gave up 0 bases and J gave up 11 bases, with 16 bases separating them. CDR3 residues: CASSLDSTLEKAFF. The DNA for the CDR3 is TGTGCCAGCAGCTTAGATTCGACCCTGGAGAAGGCTTTCTTT.

This clone has more than one count but fewer than ten. This sequence joins TRBV7-2 and TRBJ2-1; 8 nucleotides agree with TRBD2. V was pared by 5 bases and J by 3 bases, with 9 bases of the junction left unmatched. The CDR3 extends over 16 amino acids. Germline CDR1 reads SGHTA; CDR2 reads FQGNSA. The CDR3 DNA reads TGTGCCAGCAGCCTGTCGGGAGCGGGAGACTACAATGAGCAGTTCTTC. Translation gives CASSLSGAGDYNEQFF.

J is TRBJ2-7 and V is TRBV27; 11 bases fit TRBD1. CDR1 is MNHEY and CDR2 is SMNVEV in the germline V gene (reference sequence). J gave up 3 bases and V 9 bases, and 22 bases lay outside the gene matches. The CDR3 totals 19 residues. Written as DNA, the CDR3 is TGTGCCAGGGGACAGGGGGTTAGGTTTGGGGTTGAAGAGGTCTACGAGCAGTACTTC. This encodes CARGQGVRFGVEEVYEQYF.

J is TRBJ2-5 and V is TRBV7-9; tentatively, D is TRBD2 (7 bases). The ends were cut back, 5 bases at V and 5 bases at J, with 12 bases in the middle. Germline V gene data show CDR1 as SEHNR and CDR2 as FQNEAQ (reference sequence). The CDR3 consists of 13 residues. In nucleotides, the CDR3 is TGTGCCAGCAGCAGGGGGGGGTTGGAGACCCAGTACTTC. It specifies CASSRGGLETQYF.

The J gene is TRBJ1-2, the V gene TRBV28, with D possibly TRBD1 on 6 matching bases. The germline CDR1 and CDR2 sequences are MDHEN and SYDVKM. CDR3 size: 13 residues. The V end was cut by 7 bases, the J end by 4 bases, with 13 bases between. In DNA form, the CDR3 reads TGTGCCAGCACCCAGGGGCCGGTCTATGGCTACACCTTC. It translates to CASTQGPVYGYTF.